Presented here are 15 T cell receptor beta chains from one specimen sequenced in a study of blood T cell repertoires in COVID-19. The data were produced by immunoSEQ multiplex PCR, yet TCRdb's version contains in-frame clones alone and is incomplete. The sample yields around 260,000 clones, less than 90% seen once. Source material: peripheral blood. The receptor set was obtained from a man in his 60s with acute or convalescent COVID-19.

J is TRBJ2-6 and V is TRBV4-2; D gene ambiguous. The V gene's germline CDR1 is LGHNA and CDR2 YNFKEQ. Trimming removed 4 bases at V and 1 base at J, with 23 bases between. There are 20 residues in the CDR3. CDR3 region: CASSPYLAGAIRSGANVLTF. CDR3 nucleotides: TGTGCCAGCAGCCCCTACCTCGCCGGAGCGATAAGGTCTGGGGCCAACGTCCTGACTTTC.

This clone came up many times. The chain is built from TRBV28 and TRBJ2-7; D not resolved. The CDR3 loop spans 16 amino acids. V lost 9 bases and J lost 4, with 25 bases in between. Germline loops: CDR1 MDHEN, CDR2 SYDVKM. CDR3 sequence: CARPSVRPRVGYEQYF. CDR3 nucleotide sequence: TGTGCCAGGCCCTCAGTGAGACCCCGGGTAGGTTACGAGCAGTACTTC.

The chain has TRBV12-3 or TRBV12-4 and TRBJ2-6; D is ambiguous. The CDR3 loop spans 13 amino acids. V lost 7 bases and J lost 0, with 4 bases in between. In DNA, the CDR3 is TGTGCCAGCACCTTCTCTGGGGCCAACGTCCTGACTTTC. Amino acid sequence: CASTFSGANVLTF.

The chain combines TRBV10-3 with TRBJ2-7; TRBD1 aligns across 10 bases. Germline loops: CDR1 ENHRY, CDR2 SYGVKD. The CDR3 length is 13 residues. V lost 9 bases to trimming and J lost 2 bases; unmatched junction nucleotides: 4. In DNA form, the CDR3 reads TGTGCCATGGGACAGGGGACCACCTACGAGCAGTACTTC. It is translated as CAMGQGTTYEQYF.

CDR3 protein: CATSDGTGTEAFF. The CDR3 region has the DNA TGTGCCACCAGTGATGGTACAGGGACTGAAGCTTTCTTT. The chain uses TRBV24-1 and TRBJ1-1, with TRBD1 as a possible D gene (6 bases). The CDR3 consists of 13 residues. From germline, CDR1 is KGHDR and CDR2 SFDVKD. Trimming left V 3 bases short and J 5 bases short, with 9 bases between.

The rearrangement joins TRBV19 to TRBJ2-3; D may be TRBD2 (7 bases). The CDR3 has 13 residues. V gave up 9 bases and J gave up 4 bases, with 14 bases separating them. Germline CDR1 is LNHDA and CDR2 is SQIVND (reference sequence). The CDR3 region is CASPRGGADTQYF. CDR3 nucleotide sequence: TGTGCCAGCCCTAGGGGGGGGGCAGATACGCAGTATTTT.

The chain employs TRBV7-9 and TRBJ2-3; 10 positions match TRBD2. With V trimmed by 4 bases and J by 4 bases, 14 bases remained unmatched. The CDR3 consists of 18 residues. Germline assignment: CDR1 SEHNR and CDR2 FQNEAQ (reference sequence). This chain's CDR3 is CASSYERGGISYADTQYF. CDR3 DNA: TGTGCCAGCAGCTACGAGCGGGGGGGTATATCTTACGCAGATACGCAGTATTTT.

The rearrangement links TRBV4-3 to TRBJ2-7, with a possible D match to TRBD2 (6 bases). Germline CDR1 is LGHNA and CDR2 is YSLEER. Trimming cost V 0 bases and J 2 bases, with 17 bases left between them. This CDR3 has 17 amino acids. CDR3 region: CASSQDIRRGFPYEQYF. Written as DNA, the CDR3 is TGCGCCAGCAGCCAAGATATCCGGAGGGGTTTCCCCTACGAGCAGTACTTC.

This chain joins TRBV7-8 and TRBJ2-1, with D perhaps TRBD2 (6 bases). Germline V CDR1 and CDR2: SGHVS, FQNEAQ. Trimming removed 0 bases at V and 6 bases at J, with 12 bases between. The CDR3 covers 15 residues. In DNA form, the CDR3 reads TGTGCCAGCAGCTTAGCGGGAGGTATGGGCAATGAGCAGTTCTTC. The encoded protein is CASSLAGGMGNEQFF.

The chain employs TRBV27 and TRBJ2-1; weak D call: TRBD2 (6 bases). The CDR3 consists of 17 residues. From germline, CDR1 is MNHEY and CDR2 SMNVEV (reference sequence). The V end lost 8 bases, the J end lost 0 bases, and 20 bases lay between the germline ends. The chain's CDR3 is CASLTLSGRSSYNEQFF. DNA of the CDR3: TGTGCCAGCTTAACCCTCAGCGGGCGAAGCTCCTACAATGAGCAGTTCTTC.

The chain carries TRBV30 and TRBJ1-5; D perhaps matches TRBD1 (5 bases). V lost 2 bases and J 7 bases, leaving 12 bases between the germline ends. CDR1 and CDR2 from the germline V gene are GTSNPN and SVGIG (reference sequence). The CDR3 loop spans 13 amino acids. The CDR3 sequence: CAWSLQGKQPQHF. CDR3 bases: TGTGCCTGGAGTTTGCAGGGAAAACAGCCCCAGCATTTT. Full variable domain (remainder filled in from reference TRBV30 and TRBJ1-5): SQTIHQWPATLVQPVGSPLSLECTVEGTSNPNLYWYRQAAGRGLQLLFYSVGIGQISSEVPQNLSASRPQDRQFILSSKKLLLSDSGFYLCAWSLQGKQPQHFGDGTRLSIL.

J is TRBJ2-1 and V is TRBV29-1, with 8 bases identical to TRBD2. CDR3 length: 13 amino acids. In germline, CDR1 is SQVTM, CDR2 ANQGSEA. The junction had 7 bases not matched to a gene; V was cut back by 6 bases and J by 6 bases. The CDR3 loop is CSVQGSGANEQFF. CDR3 in DNA: TGCAGCGTGCAGGGTAGCGGGGCCAATGAGCAGTTCTTC.

The rearrangement joins TRBV19 to TRBJ2-3; 7 nucleotides line up with TRBD1. CDR1 is LNHDA, CDR2 SQIVND, per germline (reference sequence). This CDR3 comprises 15 residues. Germline trimming cut 3 bases from V and 1 base from J; bases unmatched to any gene: 4. The CDR3 loop is CASSIKGAGTDTQYF. The CDR3 bases are TGTGCCAGTAGTATCAAGGGGGCTGGCACAGATACGCAGTATTTT.

The rearrangement joins TRBV20-1 to TRBJ1-6; 8 bases agree with TRBD1. The CDR3 is 11 amino acids. Germline V lookup: CDR1 DFQATT, CDR2 SNEGSKA (reference sequence). The V and J ends lost 5 bases and 16 bases, in that order; junction bases with no gene match: 7. DNA of the CDR3: TGCAGTGCTCGACAGGGGTCCTTTCTCCACTTT. It specifies CSARQGSFLHF.

The chain carries TRBV24-1 and TRBJ2-1; 11 nucleotides align to TRBD2. The CDR3 sequence is 14 residues long. With 4 bases clipped from V and 7 bases from J, the junction kept 2 bases outside the gene matches. Germline V gene data show CDR1 as KGHDR and CDR2 as SFDVKD. Written as DNA, the CDR3 is TGTGCCACCAGTGACTCTAGCGGGAGGAATGAGCAGTTCTTC. Translation gives CATSDSSGRNEQFF.